These 25 T cell receptor beta chains share one sample of origin, sequenced in a study of CD8 T cells in Susac syndrome. When the RNA was reverse transcribed, random hexamers were used with an input of about 0.5 to 1 ug. Each CDR3 protein is one row after TCRdb ran MiXCR on the immunoSEQ multiplex PCR reads. The table records some 120,000 distinct CDR3 sequences, around 95% of them present only once. The sequenced material came from CD4+ T cells from PBMCs. The receptor set was obtained from a human donor in good health.

The chain joins TRBV20-1 to TRBJ1-2; D not certain. With 1 base removed from V and 4 bases from J, the gap between germline ends came to 10 bases. The CDR3 runs to 13 residues. Looked up from germline, CDR1 is DFQATT and CDR2 is SNEGSKA (reference sequence). CDR3 residues: CSARVPEIYGYTF. The CDR3 DNA follows: TGCAGTGCTAGAGTCCCCGAAATCTATGGCTACACCTTC.

This clonotype showed up just a few times. V is TRBV18 and J is TRBJ2-2, with unresolved D. Trimming pared 3 bases from V and 4 bases from J, leaving 6 bases between. Germline-derived CDR1 and CDR2 are KGHSH and LQKENI. The CDR3 runs 13 residues. As DNA, the CDR3 is TGTGCCAGCTCACCCCGCGGCACCGGGGAGCTGTTTTTT. Translated, it gives CASSPRGTGELFF.

V gene TRBV6-5 combines with J gene TRBJ2-5, with 9 bases fitting TRBD1. CDR3 length: 15 amino acids. Germline loops: CDR1 MNHEY, CDR2 SVGAGI. The trim removed 6 bases at V and 4 bases at J, leaving 9 bases unmatched. The CDR3 sequence: CASSHRGQGRETQYF. The CDR3 nucleotides read TGTGCCAGCAGCCACAGGGGGCAGGGCCGAGAGACCCAGTACTTC.

This clonotype is a singleton in its sample. The chain couples TRBV30 to TRBJ1-1; D unclear. Germline V gene sequence: CDR1 GTSNPN, CDR2 SVGIG (reference sequence). The CDR3 runs 16 residues. Trimming cost V 1 base and J 0 bases, with 15 bases left between them. CDR3 coding DNA: TGTGCCTGGAGTGGATCGAGGAACCTCATGAACACTGAAGCTTTCTTT. This sequence encodes CAWSGSRNLMNTEAFF. Complete variable domain (other parts from reference TRBV30 and TRBJ1-1): SQTIHQWPATLVQPVGSPLSLECTVEGTSNPNLYWYRQAAGRGLQLLFYSVGIGQISSEVPQNLSASRPQDRQFILSSKKLLLSDSGFYLCAWSGSRNLMNTEAFFGQGTRLTVV.

V is TRBV29-1 and J is TRBJ2-7, with 7 bases aligning to TRBD1. The V gene end was trimmed by 4 bases and the J gene end by 1 base; junction bases not matched to a gene: 7. The CDR3 is 14 residues long. Germline CDR1 SQVTM, CDR2 ANQGSEA. The CDR3 sequence: CSVGKRGQSYEQYF. In DNA, the CDR3 is TGCAGCGTTGGAAAAAGGGGGCAGTCCTACGAGCAGTACTTC.

This chain uses TRBV29-1 with TRBJ2-5; 7 bases are shared with TRBD1. In germline, CDR1 is SQVTM, CDR2 ANQGSEA. Trimming cost V 7 bases and J 0 bases; bases outside gene matches: 20. The CDR3 has 18 residues. This chain's CDR3 is CSAGSRTGDLWYQETQYF. The DNA for the CDR3 is TGCAGCGCTGGCTCGCGAACAGGGGATTTGTGGTACCAAGAGACCCAGTACTTC.

The chain is built from TRBV6-2 or TRBV6-3 and TRBJ2-4, with 7 bases lining up with TRBD1. Germline V gives CDR1 MNHEY, CDR2 SVGEGT. The CDR3 is 16 residues long. The junction had 9 bases not matched to a gene; V was cut back by 6 bases and J by 1 base. Here the CDR3 DNA reads TGTGCCAGCAGCCAGGACAGGACGGGGGCCAAAAACATTCAGTACTTC. It specifies CASSQDRTGAKNIQYF.

This chain connects TRBV2 to TRBJ1-1; TRBD1 agrees at 12 bases. The V gene end was trimmed by 6 bases and the J gene end by 10 bases; junction bases not matched to a gene: 12. The length of the CDR3 is 15 residues. Germline lookup yields CDR1 SNHLY and CDR2 FYNNEI. Here the CDR3 reads CASSVSGTGGAGAFF. The CDR3 bases are TGTGCCAGCAGCGTATCCGGGACAGGGGGCGCAGGAGCTTTCTTT. The full variable domain, its missing parts supplied by reference TRBV2 and TRBJ1-1, is EPEVTQTPSHQVTQMGQEVILRCVPISNHLYFYWYRQILGQKVEFLVSFYNNEISEKSEIFDDQFSVERPDGSNFTLKIRSTKLEDSAMYFCASSVSGTGGAGAFFGQGTRLTVV.

V gene TRBV5-1 combines with J gene TRBJ2-3; 10 bases are shared with TRBD2. CDR1 SGHRS and CDR2 YFSETQ come from the germline V gene. CDR3 length equals 15 residues. With 4 bases clipped from V and 6 bases from J, the junction kept 8 bases outside the gene matches. Here the CDR3 reads CASSPPSGSGDTQYF. DNA for the CDR3: TGCGCCAGCAGCCCACCTAGCGGGAGCGGCGATACGCAGTATTTT. The full variable domain, rest sourced from reference TRBV5-1 and TRBJ2-3, is KAGVTQTPRYLIKTRGQQVTLSCSPISGHRSVSWYQQTPGQGLQFLFEYFSETQRNKGNFPGRFSGRQFSNSRSEMNVSTLELGDSALYLCASSPPSGSGDTQYFGPGTRLTVL.

The chain links TRBV11-2 to TRBJ2-7; tentatively, D is TRBD1 (6 bases). This CDR3 region has 13 residues. V was pared by 5 bases and J by 2 bases, with 10 bases between. Germline lookup yields CDR1 SGHAT and CDR2 FQNNGV. The CDR3 loop is CASSHRDPYEQYF. The CDR3 DNA reads as TGTGCCAGCAGCCACAGGGACCCCTACGAGCAGTACTTC.

This sequence joins TRBV5-1 and TRBJ1-1; unclear D gene. CDR3 length equals 12 residues. V dropped 5 bases and J dropped 6 bases, with 11 bases sitting between them. Germline CDR1 reads SGHRS; CDR2 reads YFSETQ. CDR3 bases: TGCGCCAGCAGGTCCTCGTCAGCTGAAGCTTTCTTT. Residues: CASRSSSAEAFF.

This clonotype has only one observation. The chain employs TRBV20-1 and TRBJ1-3; tentatively, D is TRBD1 (6 bases). Germline CDR1 and CDR2: DFQATT and SNEGSKA (reference sequence). Trimming cost V 0 bases and J 2 bases, with 11 bases left between them. The CDR3 loop spans 15 amino acids. The CDR3 sequence: CSARDPGTPGNTIYF. In DNA form, the CDR3 reads TGCAGTGCTAGAGATCCCGGGACACCTGGAAACACCATATATTTT.

This chain joins TRBV18 and TRBJ1-2, with TRBD1 matching over 9 bases. The CDR3 loop spans 15 amino acids. Per the germline V gene, CDR1 is KGHSH and CDR2 is LQKENI. J lost 8 bases, V lost 6 bases, and 13 bases had no gene match. The CDR3 sequence is CASSTQDRGVEGYTF. In DNA, the CDR3 is TGTGCCAGCTCGACACAGGACAGGGGAGTGGAGGGCTACACCTTC.

The chain carries TRBV4-1 and TRBJ2-4, with 12 bases matching TRBD1. J gave up 9 bases and V 0 bases, and 12 bases lay outside the gene matches. Germline CDR1 and CDR2: MGHRA and YSYEKL. This CDR3 has 18 amino acids. This CDR3 is CASSQDFRDRGRSVIQYF. The CDR3 DNA reads as TGCGCCAGCAGCCAAGATTTCCGGGACAGGGGGCGATCTGTCATTCAGTACTTC.

The chain uses TRBV5-1 and TRBJ2-6, with D perhaps TRBD1 or TRBD2 (5 bases each). Germline V lookup: CDR1 SGHRS, CDR2 YFSETQ. The CDR3 contains 16 residues. Trimming pared 4 bases from V and 0 bases from J, leaving 11 bases between. The CDR3 sequence is CASSRDGDSGANVLTF. The DNA for the CDR3 is TGCGCCAGCAGCAGGGACGGGGACTCTGGGGCCAACGTCCTGACTTTC. Variable domain in full (rest from reference TRBV5-1 and TRBJ2-6): KAGVTQTPRYLIKTRGQQVTLSCSPISGHRSVSWYQQTPGQGLQFLFEYFSETQRNKGNFPGRFSGRQFSNSRSEMNVSTLELGDSALYLCASSRDGDSGANVLTFGAGSRLTVL.

The chain employs TRBV10-3 and TRBJ2-1, with D possibly being TRBD2 (6 bases). Per the germline V gene, CDR1 is ENHRY and CDR2 is SYGVKD. The CDR3 has 15 amino acids. With 3 bases removed from V and 4 bases from J, the gap between germline ends came to 13 bases. CDR3 nucleotide sequence: TGTGCCATCAGTGAACTGAAGACTAGTTACAATGAGCAGTTCTTC. Translation: CAISELKTSYNEQFF.

V and J are TRBV7-2 and TRBJ2-3; 7 positions agree with TRBD1. The CDR3 has 16 residues. Unmatched junction bases numbered 7, after V lost 4 bases and J lost 0 bases. CDR1 and CDR2 (germline): SGHTA, FQGNSA. CDR3 DNA sequence: TGTGCCAGCAGCTGGGGGACAGAGACTAGCACAGATACGCAGTATTTT. This gives the protein CASSWGTETSTDTQYF.

The chain uses TRBV20-1 and TRBJ2-5; D possibly corresponds to TRBD2 (6 bases). The CDR3 contains 16 residues. The ends were cut back, 0 bases at V and 2 bases at J, with 16 bases in the middle. In germline, CDR1 is DFQATT, CDR2 SNEGSKA (reference sequence). In DNA, the CDR3 is TGCAGTGCTAGAGATTCCCCCGGGAGAGGGCAAGAGACCCAGTACTTC. This sequence encodes CSARDSPGRGQETQYF.

J is TRBJ2-7 and V is TRBV14; no clear D gene. Germline V gene data show CDR1 as SGHDN and CDR2 as FVKESK. The CDR3 contains 13 residues. Trimming pared 3 bases from V and 7 bases from J, leaving 13 bases between. The CDR3 here is CASSQGSLGEQYF. Written as DNA, the CDR3 is TGTGCCAGCAGCCAGGGCAGCCTGGGGGAGCAGTACTTC.

This chain links TRBV7-9 with TRBJ2-7; TRBD2 is a possible D gene (6 bases). Germline V gives CDR1 SEHNR, CDR2 FQNEAQ (reference sequence). Between the trimmed V and J ends, which lost 5 bases and 2 bases, there was a span of 7 bases. The CDR3 has 12 amino acids. In DNA form, the CDR3 reads TGTGCCAGCAGCAGACTAGCCTACGAGCAGTACTTC. Residues: CASSRLAYEQYF.

The V and J genes are TRBV19 and TRBJ2-1; D is uncertain. The V and J ends lost 4 bases and 10 bases respectively, with 20 bases between them. The length of the CDR3 is 15 residues. The germline gives CDR1 LNHDA, CDR2 SQIVND (reference sequence). CDR3 region: CASSRGRLRLAEQFF. CDR3 DNA sequence: TGTGCCAGTAGTAGAGGTCGCCTCAGGCTTGCCGAGCAGTTCTTC.

This chain joins TRBV18 and TRBJ2-5; D gene uncertain. V was pared by 3 bases and J by 2 bases, with 7 bases between. Per the germline V gene, CDR1 is KGHSH and CDR2 is LQKENI. The CDR3 consists of 13 residues. The DNA of the CDR3 is TGTGCCAGCTCACCCAGTGGACAAGAGACCCAGTACTTC. Amino acids: CASSPSGQETQYF.

The J gene is TRBJ2-5, the V gene TRBV28; either TRBD1 or TRBD2 may supply D (6 bases each). Trimming removed 3 bases at V and 5 bases at J, with 19 bases between. The germline gives CDR1 MDHEN, CDR2 SYDVKM. The CDR3 loop spans 16 amino acids. The CDR3 spells CASSFNNRGLWETQYF. In DNA form, the CDR3 reads TGTGCCAGCAGTTTTAATAATCGGGGGCTCTGGGAGACCCAGTACTTC.

V is TRBV12-3 or TRBV12-4 and J is TRBJ2-2; D is perhaps TRBD2 (5 bases). V lost 6 bases and J lost 3, with 17 bases in between. The CDR3 has 16 residues. The CDR3 coding sequence is TGTGCCAGCAGGTCCGTAAGCGGCGATCACACCGGGGAGCTGTTTTTT. This translates into CASRSVSGDHTGELFF.

The chain couples TRBV5-1 to TRBJ2-7; 11 nucleotides align to TRBD2. The J segment lost 3 bases and the V segment lost 4 bases, leaving 21 bases of the junction unmatched. This CDR3 region has 20 residues. Per germline, CDR1 SGHRS and CDR2 YFSETQ. CDR3 in DNA: TGCGCCAGCAGCACACACGGGGGTACTAGCGGGAGCAATACCGGCTACGAGCAGTACTTC. Protein: CASSTHGGTSGSNTGYEQYF.